The 24 T cell receptor beta chains below come from one sample, sequenced in a study of patients and donors after allogeneic stem cell transplantation. One entry per CDR3 protein, called by TCRdb with MiXCR from the RT-PCR reads. Of some 960,000 distinct CDR3 sequences in the sample, roughly 18% are singletons; the top ten hold around 6%. Sequencing input: blood, either unsorted or a sorted T cell fraction (not recorded which). Receptor source: a human donor who was either an allogeneic HSCT recipient or a stem cell or donor lymphocyte infusion donor (not recorded which). It is not recorded whose cells these are; they may come from a transplant donor.

In this sample, this clonotype turned up a few times. The genes are TRBV20-1 and TRBJ2-1; TRBD1 agrees at 11 bases. The ends lost 4 bases at V and 4 bases at J; junction bases unmatched: 6. Germline V gene sequence: CDR1 DFQATT, CDR2 SNEGSKA (reference sequence). The CDR3 sequence is 15 residues long. CDR3 loop: CSAKPRDRGYNEQFF. CDR3 DNA: TGCAGTGCTAAACCCCGGGACAGGGGGTACAATGAGCAGTTCTTC.

This clonotype has more than one count but fewer than ten. J is TRBJ1-6 and V is TRBV5-6, with D perhaps matching TRBD1 (5 bases). This CDR3 has 15 residues. With 2 bases removed from V and 7 bases from J, the gap between germline ends came to 13 bases. Germline assignment: CDR1 SGHDT and CDR2 YYEEEE. In DNA form, the CDR3 reads TGTGCCAGCAGCTTAGGGGTCTACTCAAATTCACCCCTCCACTTT. Translating gives CASSLGVYSNSPLHF.

The V call is TRBV5-1, the J call TRBJ2-5; the D is unclear. This CDR3 contains 15 residues. V was cut by 0 bases and J by 3 bases, with 12 bases left in between. Germline CDR1 is SGHRS and CDR2 is YFSETQ. The CDR3 sequence is CASSLAWVPKETQYF. The CDR3 nucleotides are TGCGCCAGCAGCTTGGCGTGGGTCCCTAAAGAGACCCAGTACTTC.

The V and J genes are TRBV20-1 and TRBJ2-5; the D gene is possibly TRBD1 (7 bases). CDR1 and CDR2 (germline): DFQATT, SNEGSKA (reference sequence). The CDR3 length is 15 residues. With 6 bases removed from V and 3 bases from J, the gap between germline ends came to 20 bases. CDR3 in DNA: TGCAGTGCCTACACAGGGGAGGATTCAGAAGAGACCCAGTACTTC. This sequence encodes CSAYTGEDSEETQYF.

The chain couples TRBV5-5 to TRBJ2-2; D is perhaps TRBD2 (6 bases). Trimming cost V 3 bases and J 2 bases, with 8 bases left between them. CDR1 SGHKS and CDR2 YYEKEE come from the germline V gene (reference sequence). The CDR3 spans 14 residues. The CDR3 region is CASSSDYNTGELFF. The CDR3 nucleotides read TGTGCCAGCAGCTCGGACTACAACACCGGGGAGCTGTTTTTT.

This clonotype was seen a handful of times. The chain couples TRBV29-1 to TRBJ1-1; D is ambiguous. Trimming left V 5 bases short and J 7 bases short, with 20 bases between. The germline gives CDR1 SQVTM, CDR2 ANQGSEA. This CDR3 comprises 14 residues. CDR3 sequence (DNA): TGCAGCGTTCCTGGAACTGGGCTCAGCTATGAAGCTTTCTTT. Protein product: CSVPGTGLSYEAFF.

This chain connects TRBV7-3 to TRBJ2-2; D possibly corresponds to TRBD2 (6 bases). The CDR3 has 15 amino acids. Germline V lookup: CDR1 SGHTA, CDR2 FQGTGA. The V gene lost 2 bases and the J gene lost 4 bases, with 11 bases spanning the gap. The CDR3 protein is CASSLFGGATGELFF. CDR3 DNA sequence: TGTGCCAGCAGCTTATTCGGCGGGGCCACCGGGGAGCTGTTTTTT.

This clonotype has a handful of counts. The chain combines TRBV24-1 with TRBJ2-3; weak D call: TRBD2 (6 bases). CDR1 and CDR2 from the germline V gene are KGHDR and SFDVKD. Trimming pared 4 bases from V and 2 bases from J, leaving 15 bases between. The CDR3 has 16 amino acids. CDR3 loop: CATSETVSGYTDTQYF. In nucleotides, the CDR3 is TGTGCCACCAGTGAAACCGTTAGCGGTTACACAGATACGCAGTATTTT.

This clonotype was seen only a few times. The chain has TRBV6-1 and TRBJ1-6, with 8 bases that match TRBD1. This CDR3 contains 13 residues. V lost 7 bases, J lost 8 bases, and 4 bases stayed unmatched. Per germline, CDR1 MNHNS and CDR2 SASEGT. This CDR3 is CASNDRGDSPLHF. The CDR3, as DNA: TGTGCCAGCAACGACAGGGGAGATTCACCCCTCCACTTT.

The rearrangement links TRBV12-3 or TRBV12-4 to TRBJ2-1, with a weak D call TRBD2 (6 bases). Trimming removed 3 bases at V and 2 bases at J, with 14 bases between. This CDR3 contains 16 residues. CDR3 protein: CASSFGAGLTYNEQFF. CDR3 DNA: TGTGCCAGCAGTTTTGGGGCGGGACTTACCTACAATGAGCAGTTCTTC.

The chain links TRBV20-1 to TRBJ1-4; TRBD1 is a possible D gene (6 bases). The CDR3 is 14 residues long. Germline values: CDR1 DFQATT, CDR2 SNEGSKA (reference sequence). Deletions cut 2 bases from V and 4 bases from J, with 11 bases between. The CDR3 reads CSARPRGDNEKLFF. The CDR3 DNA reads TGCAGTGCTAGACCCAGGGGAGATAATGAAAAACTGTTTTTT.

This clonotype has more than one count but fewer than ten. This chain connects TRBV6-2 or TRBV6-3 to TRBJ2-7; 9 positions agree with TRBD1. Germline assignment: CDR1 MNHEY and CDR2 SVGEGT. Trimming cost V 6 bases and J 6 bases; bases outside gene matches: 9. This CDR3 has 14 amino acids. CDR3 sequence reads: CASSRTGETAEQYF. CDR3 coding DNA: TGTGCCAGCAGCCGGACAGGGGAAACGGCCGAGCAGTACTTC.

The chain is built from TRBV20-1 and TRBJ2-3; TRBD1 matches at 7 bases. Losses at the gene ends were 5 bases for V and 0 bases for J; bases not matched to a gene: 11. Looked up from germline, CDR1 is DFQATT and CDR2 is SNEGSKA (reference sequence). The CDR3 totals 16 residues. In DNA form, the CDR3 reads TGCAGTGCTGGCAACATACCGGGACAGAGCACAGATACGCAGTATTTT. Translation gives CSAGNIPGQSTDTQYF.

The chain employs TRBV6-5 and TRBJ2-2; D might be TRBD1 (5 bases). Trimming removed 2 bases at V and 6 bases at J, with 7 bases between. The CDR3 extends over 13 amino acids. Germline V gene sequence: CDR1 MNHEY, CDR2 SVGAGI. The CDR3 DNA follows: TGTGCCAGCAGTTACAGGACATCCGGGGAGCTGTTTTTT. Its protein is CASSYRTSGELFF.

This chain links TRBV15 with TRBJ1-1; no firm D call. V was shortened by 1 base and J by 0 bases, with 3 bases between the two germline ends. Looked up from germline, CDR1 is LNHNV and CDR2 is YYDKDF (reference sequence). The CDR3 is made up of 13 amino acids. The CDR3 sequence is CATSRALNTEAFF. As DNA, the CDR3 is TGTGCCACCAGCAGAGCCCTGAACACTGAAGCTTTCTTT.

This clonotype was seen repeatedly, ten times or more. The chain uses TRBV12-3 or TRBV12-4 and TRBJ1-1; D uncertain. The CDR3 is 13 amino acids. V shed 4 bases and J shed 7 bases, with 13 bases lying between them. The CDR3 region has the DNA TGTGCCAGCAGTTCCGAATGGGTTGGTGAAGCTTTCTTT. Amino acid sequence: CASSSEWVGEAFF.

This chain joins TRBV19 and TRBJ2-1; D assignment may be TRBD1 or TRBD2 (6 bases each). The CDR3 length is 15 residues. Looked up from germline, CDR1 is LNHDA and CDR2 is SQIVND (reference sequence). V was clipped by 1 base and J by 3 bases, with 10 bases between them. The CDR3 here is CASSIGRGYYNEQFF. In nucleotides, the CDR3 is TGTGCCAGTAGTATAGGGAGGGGGTACTACAATGAGCAGTTCTTC.

The chain carries TRBV20-1 and TRBJ1-4; TRBD1 is a possible D gene (5 bases). V lost 1 base to trimming and J lost 3 bases, with 12 bases between them. The CDR3 consists of 15 residues. CDR1 and CDR2 (germline): DFQATT, SNEGSKA (reference sequence). CDR3 in DNA: TGCAGTGCTAGAGGGGGGGTGCAGGCTAATGAAAAACTGTTTTTT. This translates into CSARGGVQANEKLFF.

The chain recombines TRBV15 with TRBJ1-6; TRBD1 matches 7 bases. V lost 0 bases to trimming and J lost 7 bases; unmatched junction nucleotides: 6. This CDR3 has 16 residues. The germline V gene encodes CDR1 LNHNV and CDR2 YYDKDF (reference sequence). The CDR3 DNA sequence: TGTGCCACCAGCAGAGATCGTGGACAGGCCAATTCACCCCTCCACTTT. Amino acids: CATSRDRGQANSPLHF.

The rearrangement uses TRBV29-1 and TRBJ1-2; 9 nucleotides match TRBD1. The V gene's germline CDR1 is SQVTM and CDR2 ANQGSEA. J gave up 7 bases and V 0 bases, and 6 bases lay outside the gene matches. The CDR3 has 14 amino acids. CDR3 nucleotide sequence: TGCAGCGTTGAAGATCGGACAGGGGCGGTTGGCTACACCTTC. Translating it yields CSVEDRTGAVGYTF. The whole variable domain, filled in from reference TRBV29-1 and TRBJ1-2, reads SAVISQKPSRDICQRGTSLTIQCQVDSQVTMMFWYRQQPGQSLTLIATANQGSEATYESGFVIDKFPISRPNLTFSTLTVSNMSPEDSSIYLCSVEDRTGAVGYTFGSGTRLTVV.

This clonotype was picked up a small number of times. This chain links TRBV25-1 with TRBJ2-1; TRBD2 is a possible D gene (5 bases). The CDR3 totals 16 residues. From germline, CDR1 is MGHDK and CDR2 SYGVNS. The V end lost 1 base, the J end lost 4 bases, and 14 bases lay between the germline ends. In DNA form, the CDR3 reads TGTGCCAGCAGTGAATTTTTCCGGGGTCGGTACAATGAGCAGTTCTTC. It yields the protein CASSEFFRGRYNEQFF.

The chain is built from TRBV10-3 and TRBJ1-2, with D possibly TRBD1 on 6 matching bases. V lost 6 bases and J lost 2, with 13 bases in between. This CDR3 region has 14 residues. The germline V gene has CDR1 ENHRY and CDR2 SYGVKD. The CDR3 DNA reads as TGTGCCATCAGGGCAGGACAGACCAACTATGGCTACACCTTC. Encoded protein: CAIRAGQTNYGYTF.

This clonotype appeared many times. The rearrangement links TRBV12-3 or TRBV12-4 to TRBJ1-1; 11 bases fit TRBD1. The V and J ends lost 6 bases and 5 bases, in that order; junction bases with no gene match: 8. The CDR3 is made up of 15 amino acids. The CDR3 nucleotides read TGTGCCAGCAGCCGACGGGGGACAGGGGGTACTGAAGCTTTCTTT. Protein sequence: CASSRRGTGGTEAFF.

This clonotype occurred many times. The rearrangement links TRBV10-3 to TRBJ1-5; 9 nucleotides align to TRBD1. J gave up 0 bases and V 4 bases, and 1 base lay outside the gene matches. The CDR3 loop spans 15 amino acids. Germline V gene lookup returns CDR1 ENHRY and CDR2 SYGVKD. CDR3 DNA: TGTGCCATCAGTGGGACAGGGGATAGCAATCAGCCCCAGCATTTT. Protein: CAISGTGDSNQPQHF.